This TCR beta chain is drawn from a study of vaccination and CD4 T cells after COVID-19 (dated by TCRdb to 2021 to 2024). Background for the entire study: Convalescent patients had a positive SARS-CoV-2 result on nasal swab PCR, and of these patients, several had mild disease and one had severe disease. The convalescent cohort comprised six males and four females, including two Hispanic individuals, seven Caucasians, two Asians and one multiracial person. Participants received two doses of either the Pfizer-BioNTech BNT162b2 vaccine (n=8) or the Moderna mRNA-1273 vaccine (n=2). Post-COVID blood samples from convalescent patients were collected a median of around 100 days after diagnosis, with a range of 35 to 161 days. Post-vaccine blood samples were taken a median of around 70 days after the second vaccine dose, with a range of about 13 to 250 days. The cultures were stimulated with overlapping spike peptide pools from SARS-CoV-2 and from the common cold coronaviruses HCoV-NL63, HCoV-OC43 and HCoV-229E. In control cultures, a CEFX viral epitope pool was used as positive control, an HIV-1 Nef peptide pool was used as negative control, or no peptide was added. In 10 COVID-19 convalescent patients and 4 infection-naive healthy vaccine recipients, researchers compared the spike-specific CD4+ TCR repertoire from before mRNA vaccination with the repertoire from after.

The paper as a whole reports these results and caveats: The median number of SARS-CoV-2-reactive clonotypes rose from 21 after infection to some 40 after vaccination, but the change was not significant. In convalescent patients, a median roughly 85% of post-vaccine SARS-CoV-2-reactive clones were detected only after vaccination, and vaccine-specific priming was suggested by this finding. Only a relatively small number of convalescent patients were included in the study, and early timepoints following natural infection were not analyzed. Of the vaccine-specific clones found in convalescent patients, nearly all (304 of 307) were mono-reactive for SARS-CoV-2 spike instead of being cross-reactive with common cold coronaviruses.

What the treatment or condition label conveys for this sample: approximately 10-day PBMC culture with coronavirus spike peptide pools or control peptides (ViraFEST assay). To expand antigen-specific T cells with peptide pools and then pick out the expanded clonotypes through TCR sequencing, the study relied on the ViraFEST assay. The convalescent patients' positive SARS-CoV-2 PCR tests fell between March and December 2020, which was before the Alpha, Beta and Delta variants emerged in the United States. PBMCs were cultured at approximately 2 million per well in IMDM supplemented with about 5.5% human AB serum and 10 IU/ml IL-2, with approximately 9.2 ug/ml peptide pools added. Half of the culture medium was replaced with fresh IL-2-containing medium on days 3 and 7. After approximately eleven days of culture, CD4+ T cells were isolated by negative selection using the EasySep CD4+ T cell isolation kit. Ficoll-Paque Plus gradient centrifugation was used to isolate PBMCs from whole blood, and the isolated PBMCs were then either used fresh or cryopreserved at -140C. Each culture condition was generally run in triplicate wells.

Library construction relied on PCR. DNA from cultured CD4+ T cells was subjected to TCR sequencing with the Oncomine TCR Beta short-read assay at the Johns Hopkins FTIC core. The QIAamp micro DNA kit was used to extract genomic DNA from the cultured CD4+ T cells. Oncomine TCR Beta libraries from cultured CD4+ T cells were pooled with unique dual indexes and sequenced on an Illumina iSeq 100. In the source study's methods: Non-productive sequences were filtered out, and CDR3s that did not start with C, did not end with F or W, or were shorter than 7 amino acids were discarded. The MANAFEST web application identified antigen-specific clonotypes by comparing peptide-stimulated wells against reference wells and other culture wells. To be called positive, a clone needed an FDR below 0.05, an odds ratio above 5, and a productive frequency above 0.1% in at least two of three replicate wells. Clonotypes that were significantly expanded in both SARS-CoV-2 spike wells and at least one common cold coronavirus spike condition were defined as cross-reactive. CDR3 homology was assessed with Levenshtein distances (stringdist) and unrooted phylogenetic trees (ape) in R version 3.6.1. TCRdb trimmed public reads at Q25 via fastp, called clones via MiXCR and kept in-frame beta chains. Every distinct CDR3 protein forms one entry, paired with its most common genes and DNA. The V and J calls were not made by the authors but by TCRdb's processing. A total of about 15,000 distinct CDR3 sequences appear in this sample, about 30% of them only once. In total, the top ten clones hold roughly a sixth of the sample.

V lost 8 bases and J lost 0 bases, and the count of bases not matched to a germline gene is 1. The CDR3, from cysteine to phenylalanine, totals 13 residues. CDR3 DNA is the only sequence kept; it has 39 bases, read in frame from the first base. The germline V gene sets CDR1 to MDHEN and CDR2 to SYDVKM. As regards this clonotype: There is no known antigen for this receptor. No qualities accompany the bases; no much larger clone lies one base away.

The TCR sequence derives from a human donor with COVID-19. The chain was built from TRBV28 and TRBJ1-1; 9 bases in the junction line up with TRBD1. Sequencing was done on a sample of cultured CD4+ T cells from blood. The CDR3 here reads CASGQGMNTEAFF. Here is the DNA: TGTGCCAGCGGACAGGGGATGAACACTGAAGCTTTCTTT. With the rest looked up from the reference TRBV28 and TRBJ1-1 genes rather than sequenced, the full variable domain is DVKVTQSSRYLVKRTGEKVFLECVQDMDHENMFWYRQDPGLGLRLIYFSYDVKMKEKGDIPEGYSVSREKKERFSLILESASTNQTSMYLCASGQGMNTEAFFGQGTRLTVV.